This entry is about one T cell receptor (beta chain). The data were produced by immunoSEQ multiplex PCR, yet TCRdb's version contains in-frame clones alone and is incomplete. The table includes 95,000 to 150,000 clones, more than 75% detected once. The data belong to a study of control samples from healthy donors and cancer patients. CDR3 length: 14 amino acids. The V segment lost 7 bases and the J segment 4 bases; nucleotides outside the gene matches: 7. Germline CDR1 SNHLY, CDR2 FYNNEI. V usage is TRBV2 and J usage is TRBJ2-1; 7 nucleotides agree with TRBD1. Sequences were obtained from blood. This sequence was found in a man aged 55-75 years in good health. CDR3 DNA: TGTGCCAGCAATCCCGGGACAGCATACAATGAGCAGTTCTTC. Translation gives CASNPGTAYNEQFF.